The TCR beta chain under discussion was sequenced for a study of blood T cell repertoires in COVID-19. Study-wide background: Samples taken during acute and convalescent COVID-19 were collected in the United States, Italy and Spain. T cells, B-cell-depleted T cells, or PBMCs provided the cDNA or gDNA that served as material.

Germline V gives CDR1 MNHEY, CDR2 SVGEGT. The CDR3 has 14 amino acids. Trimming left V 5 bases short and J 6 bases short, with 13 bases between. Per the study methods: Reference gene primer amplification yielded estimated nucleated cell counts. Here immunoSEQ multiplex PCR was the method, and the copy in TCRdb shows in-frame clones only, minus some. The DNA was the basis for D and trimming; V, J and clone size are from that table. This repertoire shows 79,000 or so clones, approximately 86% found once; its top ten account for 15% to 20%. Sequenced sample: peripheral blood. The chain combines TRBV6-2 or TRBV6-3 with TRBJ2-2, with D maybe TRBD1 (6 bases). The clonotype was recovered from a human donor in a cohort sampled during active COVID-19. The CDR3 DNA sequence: TGTGCCAGCAGTAAAACTTGGACAGCCGGGGAGCTGTTTTTT. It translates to CASSKTWTAGELFF.